The 27 T cell receptor beta chains below all came from one sample that was sequenced in a study of a mutant IDH1 vaccine in newly diagnosed glioma. TCRdb keeps only in-frame clones here, not all; method: immunoSEQ multiplex PCR. The table records some 33,000 clones, around 79% of them present only once. The antigens of these receptors remain unknown. Time point given: week 35, safety follow-up. The vaccine gave 300 ug of a 20-mer mutant IDH1 peptide subcutaneously per dose. Sample: PBMCs, taken from a glioma patient whose treatment included an IDH1 peptide vaccine. These TCRs come from a woman aged 30 to 39 with glioma. Some clones in this sample may be carry-over from other donors' samples.

The J gene is TRBJ2-5, the V gene TRBV5-1; D may be TRBD1 (6 bases). V lost 3 bases and J lost 4, with 13 bases in between. Germline assignment: CDR1 SGHRS and CDR2 YFSETQ. The CDR3 sequence is 14 residues long. CDR3 coding DNA: TGCGCCAGCAGCTCAGGGGACATAACAGAGACCCAGTACTTC. Translating it yields CASSSGDITETQYF.

The chain combines TRBV7-6 with TRBJ2-1; TRBD1 matches 9 bases. The germline V gene encodes CDR1 SGHVS and CDR2 FNYEAQ. V lost 0 bases and J lost 6; bases outside the gene matches: 6. The CDR3 is made up of 16 amino acids. CDR3 sequence (DNA): TGTGCCAGCAGCTTAGCGAGAGGGACAGGGTTCAATGAGCAGTTCTTC. This translates into CASSLARGTGFNEQFF. The entire variable domain, with the rest obtained from reference TRBV7-6 and TRBJ2-1, is as follows: GAGVSQSPRYKVTKRGQDVALRCDPISGHVSLYWYRQALGQGPEFLTYFNYEAQQDKSGLPNDRFSAERPEGSISTLTIQRTEQRDSAMYRCASSLARGTGFNEQFFGPGTRLTVL.

This CDR3 reads CASSLGLAANTGELFF. The CDR3, as DNA: TGTGCCAGCAGCTTGGGACTAGCGGCGAACACCGGGGAGCTGTTTTTT. The chain employs TRBV7-3 and TRBJ2-2; 11 positions agree with TRBD2. V gave up 3 bases and J gave up 0 bases; unmatched junction bases: 0. CDR3 length: 16 amino acids. Germline lookup yields CDR1 SGHTA and CDR2 FQGTGA.

This sequence joins TRBV5-3 and TRBJ2-5; D is tentatively TRBD1 or TRBD2 (6 bases each). TRBV5-3 is flagged as an ORF with uncertain function. Trimming left V 5 bases short and J 5 bases short, with 16 bases between. CDR3 length: 14 amino acids. CDR3 DNA sequence: TGTGCCAGAAGAACAGGGACTTTACCGGAGACCCAGTACTTC. Translated, it gives CARRTGTLPETQYF.

The V gene is TRBV6-5, the J gene TRBJ2-1, with a possible D match to TRBD2 (7 bases). The CDR3 has 15 residues. CDR1 is MNHEY, CDR2 SVGAGI, per germline. V was trimmed by 9 bases and J by 7 bases, leaving 22 bases between them. CDR3 nucleotides: TGTGCCAGTCGCCCCGGGGGGCGGAAGGGGAATGAGCAGTTCTTC. It is translated as CASRPGGRKGNEQFF.

This clone was counted a single time. The chain carries TRBV4-1 and TRBJ2-6, with D unclear. V shed 1 base and J shed 0 bases, with 7 bases lying between them. Germline V CDR1 and CDR2: MGHRA, YSYEKL. This CDR3 contains 16 residues. Here the CDR3 DNA reads TGCGCCAGCAGCCAAGTACGGGCCTCTGGGGCCAACGTCCTGACTTTC. Its translation is CASSQVRASGANVLTF.

V gene TRBV5-4 combines with J gene TRBJ1-2, with 7 nucleotides matching TRBD1. CDR1 is SGHNT and CDR2 is YYREEE in the germline V gene (reference sequence). V dropped 0 bases and J dropped 3; count of bases not matched to a gene: 11. The CDR3 spans 17 residues. The CDR3 coding sequence is TGTGCCAGCAGCTTGGACAGGGGACACCCCTTGGACTATGGCTACACCTTC. Amino acids: CASSLDRGHPLDYGYTF.

The chain combines TRBV9 with TRBJ2-5; no definite D call. This CDR3 is 15 amino acids long. Per germline, CDR1 SGDLS and CDR2 YYNGEE. V was cut by 0 bases and J by 4 bases, with 13 bases left in between. The CDR3 DNA reads TGTGCCAGCAGCGTAGATAGAGGCACGGGAGAGACCCAGTACTTC. It translates to CASSVDRGTGETQYF.

The rearrangement links TRBV5-5 to TRBJ2-6; D is undetermined. Per the germline V gene, CDR1 is SGHKS and CDR2 is YYEKEE (reference sequence). The CDR3 length is 16 residues. Trimming removed 5 bases from V and 6 bases from J, with 18 bases in between. The CDR3 region is CASSSLLPGSANVLTF. CDR3 bases: TGTGCCAGCAGTTCTCTCCTACCCGGGTCGGCCAACGTCCTGACTTTC.

This rearrangement joins TRBV10-3 to TRBJ2-2; 11 bases align to TRBD2. The germline CDR1 and CDR2 sequences are ENHRY and SYGVKD. CDR3 length: 16 amino acids. The junction had 3 bases not matched to a gene; V was cut back by 5 bases and J by 1 base. CDR3 nucleotides: TGTGCCATCAGTTTGACTAGCGGGGTGAACACCGGGGAGCTGTTTTTT. Translated, it gives CAISLTSGVNTGELFF.

For the CDR3, the DNA is TGTGCCAGTAGTATTCAAAGGGACAGCCGTTCTCAGCCCCAGCATTTT. Its translation: CASSIQRDSRSQPQHF. The chain couples TRBV19 to TRBJ1-5; 7 bases fit TRBD1. The CDR3 spans 16 residues. With 3 bases clipped from V and 6 bases from J, the junction kept 11 bases outside the gene matches. In germline, CDR1 is LNHDA, CDR2 SQIVND (reference sequence).

The chain carries TRBV7-3 and TRBJ1-1, with D possibly being TRBD1 (5 bases). V was clipped by 5 bases and J by 0 bases, with 16 bases between them. This CDR3 spans 16 amino acids. Germline values: CDR1 SGHTA, CDR2 FQGTGA. The CDR3 nucleotides read TGTGCCAGCAGCAACCCGAGGGGCTGGGTGAACACTGAAGCTTTCTTT. This encodes CASSNPRGWVNTEAFF.

The CDR3 coding sequence is TGCGCCAGCAGTGACGGGGGACAGGGAGGCCTTAGCTCCTACGAGCAGTACTTC. It specifies CASSDGGQGGLSSYEQYF. The chain joins TRBV10-1 to TRBJ2-7, with 9 bases lining up with TRBD1. The CDR3 sequence is 18 residues long. CDR1 and CDR2 from the germline V gene are WNHNN and SYGVQD (reference sequence). V shed 3 bases, J shed 0 bases, and the junction held 12 bases outside the gene matches.

J is TRBJ2-1 and V is TRBV2; 12 bases agree with TRBD2. The CDR3 spans 16 residues. Trimming at V came to 6 bases and at J to 7 bases, leaving 10 bases not matched to a gene. CDR1 is SNHLY and CDR2 is FYNNEI in the germline V gene. The chain's CDR3 is CASRDPTSGRRNEQFF. CDR3 bases: TGTGCCAGCAGGGACCCGACTAGCGGGAGAAGAAATGAGCAGTTCTTC.

This chain links TRBV27 with TRBJ2-3, with a possible D match to TRBD1 (5 bases). This CDR3 has 14 amino acids. Trimming pared 7 bases from V and 0 bases from J, leaving 11 bases between. Germline V gene sequence: CDR1 MNHEY, CDR2 SMNVEV (reference sequence). The CDR3 DNA reads as TGTGCCAGCACGGCCAGGGCTAGCACAGATACGCAGTATTTT. This codes for CASTARASTDTQYF.

The rearrangement joins TRBV4-1 to TRBJ2-2; TRBD1 matches at 7 bases. V lost 9 bases, J lost 6 bases, and 19 bases stayed unmatched. The CDR3 covers 17 residues. The germline gives CDR1 MGHRA, CDR2 YSYEKL. This CDR3 is CASYTPTGSEEPGELFF. The CDR3, as DNA: TGCGCCAGTTATACCCCGACAGGGAGTGAGGAACCCGGGGAGCTGTTTTTT.

V is TRBV7-8 and J is TRBJ1-1; D is unresolved. This CDR3 is 13 amino acids long. V shed 5 bases and J shed 8 bases, with 15 bases lying between them. From germline, CDR1 is SGHVS and CDR2 FQNEAQ. In DNA form, the CDR3 reads TGTGCCAGCAGCCTCTCCCTGGATTCGGAAGCTTTCTTT. It specifies CASSLSLDSEAFF.

The CDR3 region has the DNA TGCAGCGTTGAGGGGGGACAGGGAGTTCCCTACGAGCAGTACTTC. It specifies CSVEGGQGVPYEQYF. J is TRBJ2-7 and V is TRBV29-1; 9 positions agree with TRBD1. CDR1 is SQVTM and CDR2 is ANQGSEA in the germline V gene. The trim removed 3 bases at V and 2 bases at J, leaving 8 bases unmatched. The CDR3 sequence is 15 residues long.

The V and J genes are TRBV11-2 and TRBJ2-7; D tentatively fits TRBD1 or TRBD2 (5 bases each). The CDR3 sequence is 16 residues long. V was trimmed by 4 bases and J by 2 bases, leaving 18 bases between them. CDR1 is SGHAT and CDR2 is FQNNGV in the germline V gene. In DNA form, the CDR3 reads TGTGCCAGCAGCTCGGCCGGGGCAGGGTCTACCTACGAGCAGTACTTC. Amino acid sequence: CASSSAGAGSTYEQYF. The entire variable domain, with the rest obtained from reference TRBV11-2 and TRBJ2-7, is as follows: EAGVAQSPRYKIIEKRQSVAFWCNPISGHATLYWYQQILGQGPKLLIQFQNNGVVDDSQLPKDRFSAERLKGVDSTLKIQPAKLEDSAVYLCASSSAGAGSTYEQYFGPGTRLTVT.

The V and J genes are TRBV2 and TRBJ2-7, with D perhaps matching TRBD2 (6 bases). The V end was cut by 6 bases, the J end by 7 bases, with 19 bases between. This CDR3 contains 14 residues. Germline loops: CDR1 SNHLY, CDR2 FYNNEI. CDR3 sequence reads: CASRATGLTSEQYF. The CDR3 DNA is TGTGCCAGCAGGGCAACGGGACTTACCAGTGAGCAGTACTTC.

This chain joins TRBV5-6 and TRBJ2-5; D may be TRBD1 (5 bases). CDR1 SGHDT and CDR2 YYEEEE come from the germline V gene. Trimming pared 4 bases from V and 4 bases from J, leaving 14 bases between. The CDR3 has 14 residues. The CDR3 loop is CASSTGQGGETQYF. CDR3 DNA: TGTGCCAGCAGCACCGGGCAGGGTGGAGAGACCCAGTACTTC.

This chain uses TRBV27 with TRBJ2-2; 9 bases agree with TRBD2. V dropped 2 bases and J dropped 7; count of bases not matched to a gene: 11. Germline V gene lookup returns CDR1 MNHEY and CDR2 SMNVEV (reference sequence). The CDR3 length is 17 residues. In DNA form, the CDR3 reads TGTGCCAGCAGTTTAGAGGTAGCGGGAGCGGGGTTCGGGGAGCTGTTTTTT. Protein product: CASSLEVAGAGFGELFF.

The rearrangement links TRBV5-1 to TRBJ1-2; 10 bases align to TRBD1. V lost 0 bases, J lost 6 bases, and 5 bases stayed unmatched. This CDR3 comprises 15 residues. Per the germline V gene, CDR1 is SGHRS and CDR2 is YFSETQ. The CDR3 protein is CASSLARQGADGYTF. The DNA of the CDR3 is TGCGCCAGCAGCTTGGCGAGACAGGGGGCAGATGGCTACACCTTC.

This chain joins TRBV5-5 and TRBJ1-1; 10 bases fit TRBD1. This CDR3 has 15 residues. Per germline, CDR1 SGHKS and CDR2 YYEKEE (reference sequence). Trimming cost V 5 bases and J 1 base; bases outside gene matches: 5. The CDR3 spells CASSRRTGGNTEAFF. CDR3 DNA sequence: TGTGCCAGCAGTCGTCGGACAGGGGGGAACACTGAAGCTTTCTTT.

V is TRBV5-5 and J is TRBJ1-3; D unclear. The CDR3 extends over 13 amino acids. Germline CDR1 is SGHKS and CDR2 is YYEKEE (reference sequence). Trimming took 1 base from V and 0 from J, leaving 2 bases between them. The CDR3 spells CASSLTSGNTIYF. The CDR3 nucleotides are TGTGCCAGCAGCTTGACCTCTGGAAACACCATATATTTT.

The chain combines TRBV6-6 with TRBJ1-2, with 9 positions matching TRBD1. This CDR3 contains 16 residues. The junction had 11 bases not matched to a gene; V was cut back by 5 bases and J by 4 bases. Germline CDR1 is MNHNY and CDR2 is SVGAGI (reference sequence). CDR3 nucleotides: TGTGCCAGCAGTCCCATCGTGGGACAGGGTGGCTATGGCTACACCTTC. Amino acid sequence: CASSPIVGQGGYGYTF.

The rearrangement joins TRBV13 to TRBJ2-7; D possibly corresponds to TRBD1 (6 bases). Deletions cut 5 bases from V and 3 bases from J, with 14 bases between. Looked up from germline, CDR1 is PRHDT and CDR2 is FYEKMQ (reference sequence). There are 14 residues in the CDR3. The CDR3 nucleotides are TGTGCCAGCAGCCCAAGCCAGGGGATCTACGAGCAGTACTTC. Residues: CASSPSQGIYEQYF.